This note documents a single T cell receptor beta chain sequence. The germline CDR1 and CDR2 sequences are MNHEY and SMNVEV (reference sequence). The V and J ends lost 1 base and 8 bases respectively, with 11 bases between them. The CDR3 covers 14 residues. Enrolment of Seattle patients took place during active infection, and they were followed longitudinally. This sample was taken from a study of blood T cell repertoires in COVID-19. Per the study methods: Nucleated cell number was recorded as an estimate derived from reference gene primer amplification. Method: immunoSEQ multiplex PCR; TCRdb's copy keeps in-frame clones and lacks some. Clone size and V and J calls were adopted from that table, with D and trimming inferred from the DNA. In the table there are roughly 340,000 clones, roughly 90% of which are singletons.

The sample was peripheral blood. The TCR originated in a woman aged 25 to 39 with COVID-19, enrolled during active disease. The chain is built from TRBV27 and TRBJ1-4; possible D gene TRBD1, 6 bases. CDR3 nucleotide sequence: TGTGCCAGCAGTTTATTGGACAGAGACGAAAAACTGTTTTTT. Protein product: CASSLLDRDEKLFF.